Given below is one TCR beta chain in context. Its antigen is still unknown. RNA served as the template for amplifying TCR beta CDR3 regions. First-round RT-PCR employed HTBI primers, with a second-round multiplex PCR after it. TCRdb processed the multiplex PCR reads anew with MiXCR; each CDR3 protein has one entry. The sample has about 700,000 distinct CDR3 sequences, around 40% seen once. The sample belongs to a study of Graves' ophthalmopathy and Graves' hyperthyroidism. Overall study results and limits: Most thyroid-expanded clonotypes exceeding 0.001 frequency were also found in blood.

V was trimmed by 7 bases and J by 4 bases, leaving 16 bases between them. The CDR3 runs to 14 residues. Germline lookup yields CDR1 MNHEY and CDR2 SVGAGI. Uncontrolled infections, pregnancy, lactation or other autoimmune diseases led to patient exclusion. This clonotype was sampled from an adult man with Graves' ophthalmopathy. V usage is TRBV6-5 and J usage is TRBJ1-2; D gene unclear. Input material: peripheral blood. This CDR3 is CASNPIGQAYGYTF. DNA of the CDR3: TGTGCCAGCAACCCGATAGGGCAGGCCTATGGCTACACCTTC.